Listed below are T cell receptor beta chains from one sample, sequenced in a study of blood T cell repertoires in COVID-19. TCRdb's table, derived via immunoSEQ multiplex PCR, lists solely in-frame clones and lacks some. The sample includes roughly 250,000 clones, about nine tenths of them seen just once. Sequences were obtained from peripheral blood. All receptors come from a man in his fifties or sixties who had recovered from COVID-19. The conserved cysteine and the conserved F or W are not part of the CDR3 here.

j_gene: TRBJ2-2; v_gene: TRBV9; CDR3aa: ASSAKIGQGASGELF
j_gene: TRBJ1-2; v_gene: TRBV18; CDR3aa: ASSPDRKHGYT
j_gene: TRBJ1-2; v_gene: TRBV5-1; CDR3aa: ASSLGGTANYGYT
j_gene: TRBJ2-3; v_gene: TRBV9; CDR3aa: ASSLLAGGRGTDTQY
j_gene: TRBJ1-1; v_gene: TRBV2; CDR3aa: ASSDSYTEAF
j_gene: TRBJ2-5; v_gene: TRBV12-3/TRBV12-4; CDR3aa: ASSLREETQY
j_gene: TRBJ1-2; v_gene: TRBV15; CDR3aa: ATSSPPGQNPYGYT
j_gene: TRBJ2-4; v_gene: TRBV4-2; CDR3aa: ASSQLGTGKNIQY
j_gene: TRBJ2-1; v_gene: TRBV7-9; CDR3aa: ASSLVTGTYYNEQF
j_gene: TRBJ1-6; v_gene: TRBV6-5; CDR3aa: ARKFRSSYNSPLH
j_gene: TRBJ2-7; v_gene: TRBV6-5; CDR3aa: ASSTKGGSEQY
j_gene: TRBJ2-3; v_gene: TRBV10-3; CDR3aa: AISESGRSLTDTQY
j_gene: TRBJ2-1; v_gene: TRBV3-1/TRBV3-2; CDR3aa: ATQLAGRYNEQF
j_gene: TRBJ1-2; v_gene: TRBV10-1; CDR3aa: ATRTGGTYGYT
j_gene: TRBJ1-1; v_gene: TRBV7-9; CDR3aa: ASSGTGVRAF
j_gene: TRBJ1-1; v_gene: TRBV4-1; CDR3aa: ASSQDYSSMNTEAF
j_gene: TRBJ1-4; v_gene: TRBV6-5; CDR3aa: ASSNRGRLF
j_gene: TRBJ2-2; v_gene: TRBV7-9; CDR3aa: ASSPGGRANTGELF
j_gene: TRBJ2-3; v_gene: TRBV6-2/TRBV6-3; CDR3aa: ASSYRLAGGTEIQY
j_gene: TRBJ2-2; v_gene: TRBV10-3; CDR3aa: AISDIGGGELF
j_gene: TRBJ2-7; v_gene: TRBV7-6; CDR3aa: ASSLRPGLTYEQY
j_gene: TRBJ1-2; v_gene: TRBV19; CDR3aa: ASTPMESGVYGYT
j_gene: TRBJ1-2; v_gene: TRBV27; CDR3aa: ASSSADRYYGYT
j_gene: TRBJ1-1; v_gene: TRBV27; CDR3aa: ASSPETGRYFGTEAF
j_gene: TRBJ1-5; v_gene: TRBV7-9; CDR3aa: ASSWEQKGPQH
j_gene: TRBJ1-6; v_gene: TRBV5-4; CDR3aa: ASSKILTQSSYNSPLH
j_gene: TRBJ1-1; v_gene: TRBV21-1; CDR3aa: ASSPRIGTGLRTEAF
j_gene: TRBJ1-1; v_gene: TRBV2; CDR3aa: ASTKETQGLQNTEAF
j_gene: TRBJ2-1; v_gene: TRBV7-9; CDR3aa: ASSIGLAGALL
j_gene: TRBJ2-5; v_gene: TRBV5-1; CDR3aa: ASSLKTGMGSETQY
j_gene: TRBJ1-3; v_gene: TRBV13; CDR3aa: ASSPQGTGNTIY
j_gene: TRBJ1-3; v_gene: TRBV5-1; CDR3aa: ASSLTGTGDLVN
j_gene: TRBJ2-2; v_gene: TRBV19; CDR3aa: ASSRTGELF
j_gene: TRBJ2-1; v_gene: TRBV4-2; CDR3aa: ASGRGSPTTNEQF
j_gene: TRBJ1-1; v_gene: TRBV6-6; CDR3aa: ASSLGQGKGTEAF
j_gene: TRBJ2-5; v_gene: TRBV5-1; CDR3aa: ASRPTSGLQETQY
j_gene: TRBJ1-1; v_gene: TRBV18; CDR3aa: ASFRNTGTGGNTEAF
j_gene: TRBJ1-6; v_gene: TRBV30; CDR3aa: AWGRDLALH
j_gene: TRBJ2-7; v_gene: TRBV11-2; CDR3aa: ASSNIRGGGEQT
j_gene: TRBJ2-1; v_gene: TRBV18; CDR3aa: ASSTGVGQF
j_gene: TRBJ1-2; v_gene: TRBV2; CDR3aa: ASFIGQIGNYGYT
j_gene: TRBJ2-1; v_gene: TRBV10-3; CDR3aa: AISVTGYLPEQF
j_gene: TRBJ1-2; v_gene: TRBV29-1; CDR3aa: SVRTGGRYGYT
j_gene: TRBJ2-3; v_gene: TRBV19; CDR3aa: ASSMEGTSFGTDTQY
j_gene: TRBJ2-3; v_gene: TRBV7-9; CDR3aa: ASTLIPDTQY
j_gene: TRBJ2-3; v_gene: TRBV19; CDR3aa: ASSRMRESTDTQY